The entry below gives a single T cell receptor beta chain sequence along with its context. None of the donors, who were healthy HIV-negative adults, had recently had acute infections or vaccinations. V was cut by 3 bases and J by 2 bases, with 10 bases left in between. The CDR3 has 14 residues. Germline CDR1 reads SNHLY; CDR2 reads FYNNEI. The sample belongs to a study of shared clonotypes between healthy human individuals. Data came from immunoSEQ multiplex PCR; TCRdb stores just in-frame clones and leaves some out. Altogether about 1.5 million clones are present, 95% to 99% being singletons, with the ten largest covering 0.4% to 0.45%.

This chain connects TRBV2 to TRBJ2-5; TRBD2 might be the D (5 bases). The TCR originated in a young man in good health. Input material: naive CD4+ T cells sorted from blood. Subset reported: CD45RA+ positively selected. CDR3 nucleotide sequence: TGTGCCAGCAGTGAGCACGGGGTACAAGAGACCCAGTACTTC. This codes for CASSEHGVQETQYF.